The 30 T cell receptor beta chains reported below all come from one sample, sequenced in a study of Graves' ophthalmopathy and Graves' hyperthyroidism. RNA served as the template for amplifying TCR beta CDR3 regions. HTBI primers served in a first-round RT-PCR, which a second-round multiplex PCR followed. TCRdb reprocessed the multiplex PCR reads via MiXCR and lists one record per CDR3 protein. The table lists almost 750,000 distinct CDR3 sequences, 40% of them singletons. The sample comprised peripheral blood. The receptors come from an adult man with Graves' ophthalmopathy.

About this clonotype: Its ends do not fully match the called genes, so a read error is possible. The chain links TRBV5-4 to TRBJ1-1; TRBD1 might be the D (5 bases). The length of the CDR3 is 12 residues. Germline CDR1 and CDR2: SGHNT and YYREEE (reference sequence). Here the CDR3 reads CASRGQFTEASF. CDR3 coding DNA: TGTGCCAGCAGGGGGCAATTTACTGAAGCTTCCTTT.

Ten or more counts support this clonotype. The rearrangement joins TRBV6-5 to TRBJ1-5; D not certain. The CDR3 has 11 amino acids. V was clipped by 3 bases and J by 6 bases, with 3 bases between them. Per germline, CDR1 MNHEY and CDR2 SVGAGI. CDR3 protein: CASSYPQPQHF. Here the CDR3 DNA reads TGTGCCAGCAGTTATCCTCAGCCCCAGCATTTT.

This clonotype has only a few counts. V usage is TRBV6-5 and J usage is TRBJ2-7; TRBD2 matches at 12 bases. Germline assignment: CDR1 MNHEY and CDR2 SVGAGI. CDR3 length equals 14 residues. The ends lost 5 bases at V and 5 bases at J; junction bases unmatched: 4. CDR3 sequence: CASSRLAGVDEQYF. The CDR3 DNA is TGTGCCAGCAGTCGACTAGCGGGGGTCGACGAGCAGTACTTC.

This clonotype was observed at least ten times. The rearrangement uses TRBV2 and TRBJ2-7; D not certain. The CDR3 has 13 amino acids. The V end was cut by 3 bases, the J end by 1 base, with 7 bases between. CDR1 is SNHLY, CDR2 FYNNEI, per germline. CDR3 sequence: CASSEVVSYEQYF. CDR3 DNA sequence: TGTGCCAGCAGTGAGGTCGTTTCCTACGAGCAGTACTTC.

This clonotype was observed a handful of times. The chain carries TRBV24-1 and TRBJ1-5, with 10 bases that match TRBD1. V lost 4 bases and J lost 5; bases outside the gene matches: 4. CDR3 length: 15 residues. Germline-derived CDR1 and CDR2 are KGHDR and SFDVKD. The CDR3 coding sequence is TGTGCCACCAGTGAAGAAGGGACAGGGGATCAGCCCCAGCATTTT. Its protein product is CATSEEGTGDQPQHF.

The V call is TRBV12-3 or TRBV12-4, the J call TRBJ2-7; D is uncertain. The CDR3 is 14 residues long. V lost 0 bases and J lost 7, with 13 bases in between. CDR3 DNA sequence: TGTGCCAGCAGTTTAGCTGGGAATACGATGGAGCAGTACTTC. Protein product: CASSLAGNTMEQYF.

Regarding this clonotype: This CDR3 fails to terminate in the conserved phenylalanine or tryptophan, so it likely reflects a read error. No DNA is shown, since the ends of the CDR3 on it are uncertain; the CDR3 is the one TCRdb lists. The gene calls are TRBV25-1 and TRBJ1-4; TRBD1, the table's D call, was not compared with the DNA. A total of 9 residues make up the CDR3, ends included. Germline V lookup: CDR1 MGHDK, CDR2 SYGVNS. The CDR3 loop reads CASSGQTNY.

This clonotype has a count of ten or more. V gene TRBV20-1 combines with J gene TRBJ1-4; 8 positions match TRBD1. After removal of 2 bases from V and 3 bases from J, the junction contained 2 bases not matched to a gene. The CDR3 spans 14 residues. Germline loops: CDR1 DFQATT, CDR2 SNEGSKA (reference sequence). The CDR3 region is CSARQGAANEKLFF. DNA for the CDR3: TGCAGTGCTAGACAGGGGGCAGCTAATGAAAAACTGTTTTTT.

The rearrangement links TRBV12-3 or TRBV12-4 to TRBJ1-2; possible D gene TRBD1, 6 bases. Trimming stripped 5 bases from V and 8 bases from J, with 15 bases between. This CDR3 region has 13 residues. The CDR3 DNA is TGTGCCAGCAGTCCCCGCGGGGGCGGCGGCTACACCTTC. As protein: CASSPRGGGGYTF.

With respect to this clonotype: This may come from a read error, since a much larger clone is one base off. This chain joins TRBV20-1 and TRBJ1-1; D is uncertain. Germline V lookup: CDR1 DFQATT, CDR2 SNEGSKA (reference sequence). The CDR3 is 12 residues long. V shed 2 bases and J shed 0 bases, with 4 bases lying between them. The CDR3 DNA is TGCAGTGCTAGATTGATGAACACTGAAGCTTTCTTT. This encodes CSARLMNTEAFF.

Details on this clonotype: A much larger clone sits a single nucleotide away, making a read error possible. The CDR3 does not end in the conserved phenylalanine or tryptophan, so this is likely a read error. The CDR3 DNA reads TGTGCCAGCCAGGCAGACCTCTATGGCTACACCCTC. This gives the protein CASQADLYGYTL. The chain combines TRBV2 with TRBJ1-2; no definite D call. V lost 8 bases and J lost 4, with 11 bases in between. Germline values: CDR1 SNHLY, CDR2 FYNNEI. This CDR3 comprises 12 residues.

V is TRBV7-9 and J is TRBJ1-4, with 10 nucleotides matching TRBD1. The CDR3 sequence is 14 residues long. Per the germline V gene, CDR1 is SEHNR and CDR2 is FQNEAQ (reference sequence). Trimming at V came to 6 bases and at J to 6 bases, leaving 4 bases not matched to a gene. CDR3 nucleotides: TGTGCCAGCAGATTTGGACAGGGGGATGAAAAACTGTTTTTT. Protein sequence: CASRFGQGDEKLFF.

The chain links TRBV20-1 to TRBJ1-3; a possible D gene is TRBD1 (6 bases). Germline V CDR1 and CDR2: DFQATT, SNEGSKA (reference sequence). CDR3 length: 16 residues. Trimming cost V 3 bases and J 0 bases, with 15 bases left between them. The CDR3 nucleotides read TGCAGTGCTAGTCGGCGGGGGCTGGGCTCTGGAAACACCATATATTTT. It is translated as CSASRRGLGSGNTIYF.

This rearrangement joins TRBV7-9 to TRBJ2-7, with 8 positions matching TRBD1. This CDR3 has 13 residues. The junction had 3 bases not matched to a gene; V was cut back by 5 bases and J by 3 bases. Germline V gene data show CDR1 as SEHNR and CDR2 as FQNEAQ (reference sequence). The CDR3 DNA sequence: TGTGCCAGCAGCGAACAGGGGGTCTACGAGCAGTACTTC. It yields the protein CASSEQGVYEQYF.

The chain combines TRBV20-1 with TRBJ2-6; a possible D gene is TRBD1 (5 bases). Per germline, CDR1 DFQATT and CDR2 SNEGSKA (reference sequence). This CDR3 spans 18 amino acids. With 1 base removed from V and 3 bases from J, the gap between germline ends came to 19 bases. CDR3 in DNA: TGCAGTGCTAGAGGTGAGGACACCGAGGTAGATGGGGCCAACGTCCTGACTTTC. As protein: CSARGEDTEVDGANVLTF.

This clonotype was seen a handful of times. The chain is built from TRBV29-1 and TRBJ2-3; D perhaps matches TRBD1 (5 bases). This CDR3 is built from 15 residues. The germline V gene encodes CDR1 SQVTM and CDR2 ANQGSEA. The V end was cut by 4 bases, the J end by 5 bases, with 19 bases between. Here the CDR3 DNA reads TGCAGCGTTGCCTCTCTAAGAATCAGGGAAGATACGCAGTATTTT. It specifies CSVASLRIREDTQYF.

The genes are TRBV5-5 and TRBJ2-7, with 8 bases that match TRBD2. Trimming at V came to 3 bases and at J to 3 bases, leaving 8 bases not matched to a gene. CDR1 and CDR2 from the germline V gene are SGHKS and YYEKEE (reference sequence). The CDR3 spans 15 residues. The CDR3 nucleotides read TGTGCCAGCAGCTACCGTAGCGGGAACGTCTACGAGCAGTACTTC. Translation: CASSYRSGNVYEQYF.

The chain employs TRBV29-1 and TRBJ1-6, with D possibly matching TRBD1 (6 bases). This CDR3 contains 18 residues. Per germline, CDR1 SQVTM and CDR2 ANQGSEA. CDR3 loop: CSARPSLRGGANNSPLHF. CDR3 in DNA: TGCAGTGCTAGACCTTCTCTCCGAGGGGGTGCTAACAATTCACCCCTCCACTTT.

The chain has TRBV20-1 and TRBJ2-5, with 8 bases lining up with TRBD2. V was pared by 3 bases and J by 5 bases, with 17 bases of the junction left unmatched. The CDR3 loop spans 17 amino acids. Germline V gene lookup returns CDR1 DFQATT and CDR2 SNEGSKA (reference sequence). The CDR3 reads CSASDMLPSGGGETQYF. DNA of the CDR3: TGCAGTGCTAGTGATATGTTGCCCAGCGGGGGTGGTGAGACCCAGTACTTC.

This clonotype was detected a few times. V gene TRBV12-3 or TRBV12-4 combines with J gene TRBJ1-5; 7 positions agree with TRBD1. The V gene end was trimmed by 6 bases and the J gene end by 7 bases; junction bases not matched to a gene: 3. The CDR3 has 12 amino acids. CDR3 coding DNA: TGTGCCAGCAGAAGACAGGGCCAGCCCCAGCATTTT. Translating gives CASRRQGQPQHF.

There are many counts of this clonotype. The CDR3 DNA reads TGTGCCAGCAGCGTAGGTACAGGGTCGTCCTACGAGCAGTACTTC. Translating it yields CASSVGTGSSYEQYF. The V and J genes are TRBV9 and TRBJ2-7, with D maybe TRBD1 (6 bases). V lost 0 bases to trimming and J lost 1 base, with 11 bases between them. The CDR3 covers 15 residues. CDR1 and CDR2 (germline): SGDLS, YYNGEE.

This clonotype has a handful of counts. This chain links TRBV12-3 or TRBV12-4 with TRBJ1-2, with D perhaps TRBD1 (5 bases). The CDR3 spans 14 residues. The V gene lost 6 bases and the J gene lost 3 bases, with 14 bases spanning the gap. The DNA for the CDR3 is TGTGCCAGCAGCCAAGCCGGGACGGACTATGGCTACACCTTC. Translating it yields CASSQAGTDYGYTF.

The chain is built from TRBV29-1 and TRBJ1-1; D remains unclear. The germline gives CDR1 SQVTM, CDR2 ANQGSEA. The CDR3 is made up of 11 amino acids. CDR3 nucleotide sequence: TGCAGTGAGTGGTACAACACTGAAGCTTTCTTT. As protein: CSEWYNTEAFF.

The CDR3 here is CASSPFAALDSPLHF. DNA of the CDR3: TGTGCCAGCAGCCCCTTTGCTGCCTTGGATTCACCCCTCCACTTT. The chain is built from TRBV7-9 and TRBJ1-6; no definite D call. Germline V gives CDR1 SEHNR, CDR2 FQNEAQ (reference sequence). V was shortened by 5 bases and J by 8 bases, with 16 bases between the two germline ends. The CDR3 consists of 15 residues.

This clonotype was seen more than once but under ten times. V is TRBV2 and J is TRBJ2-7, with a weak D call TRBD1 (7 bases). The J call may be in error: the DNA end matches TRBJ2-5 better. This CDR3 contains 14 residues. In germline, CDR1 is SNHLY, CDR2 FYNNEI. The CDR3 bases are TGTGCCAGCAGCCTCCAGGGGGGCCCTGAGACCCAGTACTTC. Translating it yields CASSLQGGPETQYF.

The rearrangement links TRBV2 to TRBJ1-2, with 10 positions matching TRBD1. The CDR3 is 15 residues long. Germline assignment: CDR1 SNHLY and CDR2 FYNNEI. Trimming at V came to 8 bases and at J to 4 bases, leaving 10 bases not matched to a gene. In nucleotides, the CDR3 is TGTGCCAGCCACCGGGACAGGGGCGTCATCTATGGCTACACCTTC. It yields the protein CASHRDRGVIYGYTF.

Here the CDR3 reads CASSQQLTNTNEKLFF. Written as DNA, the CDR3 is TGTGCCAGCAGCCAACAGCTCACCAACACTAATGAAAAACTGTTTTTT. The chain has TRBV5-6 and TRBJ1-4; no clear D gene. Trimming removed 4 bases at V and 2 bases at J, with 15 bases between. This CDR3 is 16 amino acids long. From germline, CDR1 is SGHDT and CDR2 YYEEEE.

This clonotype was found many times. V is TRBV6-5 and J is TRBJ1-5; D unclear. Germline CDR1 MNHEY, CDR2 SVGAGI. The V gene lost 5 bases and the J gene lost 7 bases, with 12 bases spanning the gap. The CDR3 consists of 13 residues. In DNA, the CDR3 is TGTGCCAGCAGTCGAACCGGGTCGCAGCCCCAGCATTTT. It is translated as CASSRTGSQPQHF.

J is TRBJ1-2 and V is TRBV9, with D perhaps matching TRBD1 (6 bases). CDR3 length equals 16 residues. V was pared by 0 bases and J by 0 bases, with 12 bases between. Germline CDR1 and CDR2: SGDLS and YYNGEE. The CDR3 DNA is TGTGCCAGCAGCGTAGGAACAGGGAGAGCTAACTATGGCTACACCTTC. Translating gives CASSVGTGRANYGYTF.

This clonotype is a singleton in its sample. The chain couples TRBV10-3 to TRBJ2-7; D might be TRBD1 (7 bases). The V end lost 4 bases, the J end lost 4 bases, and 14 bases lay between the germline ends. This CDR3 region has 14 residues. CDR1 and CDR2 (germline): ENHRY, SYGVKD. CDR3 region: CAISVGGDSYEQYF. The DNA of the CDR3 is TGTGCCATCAGTGTAGGCGGGGACAGTTACGAGCAGTACTTC.